Listed here are 25 T cell receptor beta chains from one sample, sequenced in a study of shared clonotypes between healthy human individuals. Repertoires were generated with immunoSEQ multiplex PCR, while TCRdb's copy carries only in-frame clones and drops some. Of roughly 490,000 clones listed, about 80% were seen once; the top ten hold around 12%. Sequences were obtained from PBMCs. The receptors originated from a woman aged 40 to 50 in good health. Some clones in this sample may be carry-over from other donors' samples.

This clone was recorded at least ten times. The V and J genes are TRBV30 and TRBJ1-1, with unresolved D. The germline gives CDR1 GTSNPN, CDR2 SVGIG (reference sequence). This CDR3 contains 13 residues. V lost 0 bases and J lost 1, with 6 bases in between. The CDR3 sequence: CAWSVNENTEAFF. As DNA, the CDR3 is TGTGCCTGGAGTGTGAACGAGAACACTGAAGCTTTCTTT.

The rearrangement links TRBV5-8 to TRBJ1-4, with 10 bases fitting TRBD1. Germline V gives CDR1 SGHTS, CDR2 YDEGEE. V was pared by 4 bases and J by 8 bases, with 2 bases of the junction left unmatched. This CDR3 spans 13 amino acids. The CDR3 nucleotides read TGTGCCAGCAGCCGGGACAGGGGCGAAAAACTGTTTTTT. This encodes CASSRDRGEKLFF.

The chain employs TRBV19 and TRBJ1-2, with D possibly TRBD1 on 5 matching bases. The germline V and J ends were trimmed by 5 bases and 7 bases, with 11 bases remaining between them. The CDR3 length is 12 residues. The germline CDR1 and CDR2 sequences are LNHDA and SQIVND (reference sequence). The CDR3 loop is CASSQGQGGYTF. CDR3 sequence (DNA): TGTGCCAGTAGTCAAGGTCAGGGTGGCTACACCTTC.

This chain joins TRBV29-1 and TRBJ2-7; D might be TRBD1 (6 bases). Germline values: CDR1 SQVTM, CDR2 ANQGSEA. V shed 6 bases and J shed 0 bases, with 9 bases lying between them. This CDR3 contains 12 residues. As DNA, the CDR3 is TGCAGCGTCCGAGGGGGCTCCTACGAGCAGTACTTC. Its protein is CSVRGGSYEQYF.

The J gene is TRBJ1-1, the V gene TRBV6-6, with D possibly matching TRBD1 (6 bases). Germline CDR1 reads MNHNY; CDR2 reads SVGAGI (reference sequence). The CDR3 loop spans 15 amino acids. V shed 0 bases and J shed 4 bases, with 12 bases lying between them. CDR3 sequence: CASSYSGGLSTEAFF. DNA for the CDR3: TGTGCCAGCAGTTACTCAGGGGGATTAAGCACTGAAGCTTTCTTT.

On this clone itself: A far larger clone is one base from this, pointing to a likely read error. This chain joins TRBV5-1 and TRBJ2-3; no reliable D call. Trimming took 0 bases from V and 4 from J, leaving 3 bases between them. Germline V gene lookup returns CDR1 SGHRS and CDR2 YFSETQ. The CDR3 sequence is 12 residues long. CDR3 DNA sequence: TGCGCCAGCAGCTTGGTGGCAGATACGCAGTATTTT. Its protein is CASSLVADTQYF.

In the case of this clone: The sample has other DNA sequences that encode this CDR3 too. J is TRBJ1-2 and V is TRBV30, with 7 bases fitting TRBD1. V gave up 5 bases and J gave up 0 bases; unmatched junction bases: 3. Germline V lookup: CDR1 GTSNPN, CDR2 SVGIG (reference sequence). The CDR3 is 13 residues long. The CDR3 is CAWQGQTNYGYTF. The CDR3 DNA is TGTGCCTGGCAGGGACAGACTAACTATGGCTACACCTTC.

The V gene is TRBV7-2, the J gene TRBJ2-3; no reliable D call. Looked up from germline, CDR1 is SGHTA and CDR2 is FQGNSA. The germline V and J ends were trimmed by 2 bases and 4 bases, with 7 bases remaining between them. The CDR3 spans 13 residues. CDR3 bases: TGTGCCAGCAGCTTAAGGTCGCCAGATACGCAGTATTTT. This sequence encodes CASSLRSPDTQYF.

V usage is TRBV7-9 and J usage is TRBJ2-7; 8 bases are shared with TRBD1. The CDR3 has 15 residues. Trimming cost V 2 bases and J 5 bases; bases outside gene matches: 8. Germline V gives CDR1 SEHNR, CDR2 FQNEAQ (reference sequence). DNA for the CDR3: TGTGCCAGCAGCTTAAGGACAGGGTTTATCCACGAGCAGTACTTC. It codes for CASSLRTGFIHEQYF.

For the CDR3, the DNA is TGTGCCAGCAGCCGGATGCAGCCGGGACTAGGTAATGAGCAGTTCTTC. As protein: CASSRMQPGLGNEQFF. This rearrangement joins TRBV27 to TRBJ2-1, with 8 bases lining up with TRBD2. V lost 6 bases and J lost 7; bases outside the gene matches: 14. CDR1 and CDR2 (germline): MNHEY, SMNVEV (reference sequence). The CDR3 loop spans 16 amino acids.

The genes are TRBV10-3 and TRBJ1-1; 7 bases align to TRBD1. The V and J ends lost 3 bases and 0 bases, in that order; junction bases with no gene match: 4. CDR1 ENHRY and CDR2 SYGVKD come from the germline V gene. CDR3 length equals 15 residues. CDR3 bases: TGTGCCATCAGTGAAAGACAGGGCCTGAACACTGAAGCTTTCTTT. It is translated as CAISERQGLNTEAFF.

This chain uses TRBV7-9 with TRBJ1-1, with D uncertain. V was pared by 5 bases and J by 5 bases, with 21 bases between. CDR1 is SEHNR and CDR2 is FQNEAQ in the germline V gene (reference sequence). The CDR3 has 16 amino acids. This CDR3 is CASSQQTDVVGTEAFF. The DNA of the CDR3 is TGTGCCAGCAGCCAACAGACCGACGTGGTTGGGACTGAAGCTTTCTTT.

As to this clone: The junction departs from germline at one end; a sequencing error may be responsible. The rearrangement joins TRBV5-1 to TRBJ2-2; 10 bases map to TRBD2. CDR3 length: 15 residues. Germline assignment: CDR1 SGHRS and CDR2 YFSETQ. CDR3 bases: TGCGCCAGCAGGTGGGGACTAGCGACCGCCGGGGAGCTGCTTTTT. It codes for CASRWGLATAGELLF.

The genes are TRBV11-2 and TRBJ2-5, with D perhaps given as TRBD1 or TRBD2 (5 bases each). Trimming left V 5 bases short and J 4 bases short, with 11 bases between. This CDR3 contains 13 residues. Germline assignment: CDR1 SGHAT and CDR2 FQNNGV. The CDR3 spells CASSQGPRETQYF. The CDR3 nucleotides read TGTGCCAGCAGCCAGGGACCGAGAGAGACCCAGTACTTC.

This rearrangement joins TRBV20-1 to TRBJ1-1; the D is unclear. The germline V gene encodes CDR1 DFQATT and CDR2 SNEGSKA (reference sequence). CDR3 size: 11 residues. The V end lost 7 bases, the J end lost 6 bases, and 12 bases lay between the germline ends. This CDR3 is CSVPFIAEAFF. The CDR3, as DNA: TGCAGTGTTCCCTTTATCGCTGAAGCTTTCTTT.

The chain links TRBV7-2 to TRBJ2-7; 7 bases are shared with TRBD1. J lost 2 bases, V lost 7 bases, and 17 bases had no gene match. CDR1 SGHTA and CDR2 FQGNSA come from the germline V gene. The CDR3 covers 17 residues. DNA of the CDR3: TGTGCCAGCACACCGGACAGGACGGCCTTAGGTCCCTACGAGCAGTACTTC. It codes for CASTPDRTALGPYEQYF.

The V call is TRBV7-2, the J call TRBJ2-1, with unresolved D. From germline, CDR1 is SGHTA and CDR2 FQGNSA. V was shortened by 4 bases and J by 0 bases, with 10 bases between the two germline ends. The CDR3 is 15 residues long. The chain's CDR3 is CASSYDLGSYNEQFF. CDR3 in DNA: TGTGCCAGCAGCTACGACTTGGGCTCCTACAATGAGCAGTTCTTC.

This rearrangement joins TRBV12-5 to TRBJ2-3; D gene ambiguous. Germline loops: CDR1 LGHNT, CDR2 FRNRAP. CDR3 size: 15 residues. Trimming shortened V by 7 bases and J by 2 bases, and 16 bases separated the two germline ends. The CDR3 bases are TGTGCTAGTGCCCAAGGCGGCGGCTCCACAGATACGCAGTATTTT. As protein: CASAQGGGSTDTQYF.

CDR3 bases: TGTGCCAGCAGCCCTAGCGGGGGCCTCTACAATGAGCAGTTCTTC. This translates into CASSPSGGLYNEQFF. The rearrangement joins TRBV11-2 to TRBJ2-1, with 10 bases aligning to TRBD2. J was trimmed by 3 bases and V by 5 bases; bases with no gene match: 4. The CDR3 is 15 amino acids. In germline, CDR1 is SGHAT, CDR2 FQNNGV.

This clone was counted a few times. CDR3 region: CASRTGYRSEAFF. The CDR3 region has the DNA TGTGCCAGCAGAACAGGGTATCGGTCTGAAGCTTTCTTT. The rearrangement links TRBV2 to TRBJ1-1, with a weak D call TRBD1 (6 bases). CDR3 size: 13 residues. Trimming pared 6 bases from V and 6 bases from J, leaving 14 bases between. Germline CDR1 is SNHLY and CDR2 is FYNNEI.

This clone occurred many times. The J gene is TRBJ2-1, the V gene TRBV5-4; TRBD2 aligns across 11 bases. Germline CDR1 is SGHNT and CDR2 is YYREEE (reference sequence). CDR3 length: 15 residues. With V trimmed by 4 bases and J by 10 bases, 10 bases remained unmatched. In DNA form, the CDR3 reads TGTGCCAGCAGCCCTCCTCTAGCGGGAGGTAAGGAGCAGTTCTTC. It codes for CASSPPLAGGKEQFF.

The V and J genes are TRBV11-2 and TRBJ1-1; D remains ambiguous. Trimming took off 2 bases at V and 7 bases at J, with 11 bases between the two ends. Germline CDR1 is SGHAT and CDR2 is FQNNGV. The CDR3 has 13 residues. The CDR3 DNA reads TGTGCCAGCAGCTTAATACTATTGGGTGAAGCTTTCTTT. It translates to CASSLILLGEAFF.

The chain links TRBV29-1 to TRBJ2-3; D uncertain. The CDR3 consists of 12 residues. Germline V gene lookup returns CDR1 SQVTM and CDR2 ANQGSEA. V lost 7 bases to trimming and J lost 6 bases, with 14 bases between them. The CDR3 nucleotides are TGCAGCGGCGATTTCGATGGGGATACGCAGTATTTT. Translating gives CSGDFDGDTQYF.

The chain employs TRBV18 and TRBJ2-1, with D possibly called TRBD1 or TRBD2 (5 bases each). V was cut by 6 bases and J by 8 bases, with 11 bases left in between. Per the germline V gene, CDR1 is KGHSH and CDR2 is LQKENI. There are 12 residues in the CDR3. CDR3 protein: CASSPGTDEQFF. The DNA of the CDR3 is TGTGCCAGCTCGCCTGGGACGGATGAGCAGTTCTTC.

This clone has only one observation. The rearrangement uses TRBV7-9 and TRBJ2-5; 8 nucleotides match TRBD2. V lost 2 bases to trimming and J lost 5 bases; unmatched junction nucleotides: 7. Germline CDR1 is SEHNR and CDR2 is FQNEAQ (reference sequence). The CDR3 sequence is 15 residues long. CDR3 sequence (DNA): TGTGCCAGCAGCTTATCAGCGGGAGCAGGGGAGACCCAGTACTTC. It translates to CASSLSAGAGETQYF.